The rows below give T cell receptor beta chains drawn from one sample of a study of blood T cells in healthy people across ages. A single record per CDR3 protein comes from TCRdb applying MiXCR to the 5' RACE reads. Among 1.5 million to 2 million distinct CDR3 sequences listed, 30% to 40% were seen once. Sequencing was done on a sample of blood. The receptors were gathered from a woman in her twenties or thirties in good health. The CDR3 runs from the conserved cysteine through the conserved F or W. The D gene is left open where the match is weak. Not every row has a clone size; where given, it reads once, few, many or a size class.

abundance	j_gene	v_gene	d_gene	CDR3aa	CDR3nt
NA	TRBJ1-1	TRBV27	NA	CASSLGWLNTEAFF	TGTGCCAGCAGCCTGGGGTGGCTGAACACTGAAGCTTTCTTT
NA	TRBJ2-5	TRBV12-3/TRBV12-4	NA	CASSFRQGTYERYF	TGTGCCAGCAGTTTCAGGCAGGGCACCTACGAGCGGTACTTC
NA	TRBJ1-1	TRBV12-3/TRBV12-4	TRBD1	CASTRRGQVTEAFF	TGTGCCAGCACCAGAAGGGGGCAGGTCACTGAAGCTTTCTTT
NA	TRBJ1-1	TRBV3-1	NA	CASSLGFTEAFF	TGTGCCAGCAGCTTAGGGTTCACTGAAGCTTTCTTT
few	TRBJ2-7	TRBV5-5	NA	CASSSGAHSPSYEQYF	TGTGCCAGCAGCTCCGGAGCGCACAGTCCCTCCTACGAGCAGTACTTC
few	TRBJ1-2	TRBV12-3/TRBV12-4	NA	CASSLGLPNYGYTF	TGTGCCAGCAGTTTAGGTCTCCCTAACTATGGCTACACCTTC
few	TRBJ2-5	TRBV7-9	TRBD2	CASSTWTSGIQETQYF	TGTGCCAGCAGCACCTGGACTAGCGGAATCCAAGAGACCCAGTACTTC
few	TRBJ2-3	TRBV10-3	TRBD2	CALGGDGSDTQYF	TGTGCACTCGGGGGGGACGGTTCAGATACGCAGTATTTT
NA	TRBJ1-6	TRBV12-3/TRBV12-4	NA	CASRPGRTNSPLHF	TGTGCCAGCAGACCGGGACGGACAAATTCACCCCTCCACTTT
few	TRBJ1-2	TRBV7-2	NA	CASSPTVDDYGYTF	TGTGCCAGCAGCCCGACCGTCGACGACTATGGCTACACCTTC
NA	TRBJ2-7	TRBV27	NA	CASSLSPDIGYEQYF	TGTGCCAGCAGTTTATCCCCGGACATAGGCTACGAGCAGTACTTC